These T cell receptor beta chains were read from a single sample in a study of blood T cells in healthy people across ages. TCRdb itself ran the 5' RACE reads through MiXCR, one entry per CDR3 protein. This table holds about 1.8 million distinct CDR3 sequences, around 50% found once. Sequencing used blood. These receptor sequences come from a woman aged 35 to 49 in good health. Each CDR3 is given with its conserved first and last residue. The order of the fields is V gene, J gene, clone size, D gene, CDR3 protein, CDR3 DNA. A D gene is named only where the DNA matches it firmly. Expanded clones get a size class; other rows say once, few or many, or leave the size out.

v_gene: TRBV4-1; j_gene: TRBJ2-1; abundance: few; d_gene: TRBD2; CDR3aa: CASRHTSGGATNEQFF; CDR3nt: TGCGCCAGCAGGCATACTAGCGGGGGGGCCACAAATGAGCAGTTCTTC
v_gene: TRBV29-1; j_gene: TRBJ2-3; abundance: few; d_gene: -; CDR3aa: CSVEVVTDTQYF; CDR3nt: TGCAGCGTTGAAGTAGTCACAGATACGCAGTATTTT
v_gene: TRBV6-2/TRBV6-3; j_gene: TRBJ2-7; abundance: -; d_gene: -; CDR3aa: CASSYGRRRSYEQYF; CDR3nt: TGTGCCAGCAGTTACGGGCGGCGGAGGTCCTACGAGCAGTACTTC
v_gene: TRBV6-2/TRBV6-3; j_gene: TRBJ2-5; abundance: -; d_gene: -; CDR3aa: CASSYSIQDYTREQYF; CDR3nt: TGTGCCAGCAGTTACTCGATTCAGGACTACACGAGGGAGCAGTACTTC
v_gene: TRBV20-1; j_gene: TRBJ2-7; abundance: -; d_gene: TRBD2; CDR3aa: CSPGLAGSYEQYF; CDR3nt: TGCTCTCCGGGACTAGCGGGCTCCTACGAGCAGTACTTC
v_gene: TRBV10-3; j_gene: TRBJ2-7; abundance: -; d_gene: TRBD1; CDR3aa: CAIRRTGDVGEQYF; CDR3nt: TGTGCCATCAGACGGACAGGGGACGTGGGCGAGCAGTACTTC
v_gene: TRBV9; j_gene: TRBJ2-5; abundance: -; d_gene: -; CDR3aa: CASSVEEGDQETQYF; CDR3nt: TGTGCCAGCAGCGTAGAGGAGGGGGACCAAGAGACCCAGTACTTC
v_gene: TRBV29-1; j_gene: TRBJ1-1; abundance: once; d_gene: -; CDR3aa: CSAPGLDPEAFF; CDR3nt: TGCAGCGCCCCAGGGTTGGATCCTGAAGCTTTCTTT
v_gene: TRBV20-1; j_gene: TRBJ2-1; abundance: -; d_gene: -; CDR3aa: CSARPGTTYNEQFF; CDR3nt: TGCAGTGCTAGACCTGGGACAACGTACAATGAGCAGTTCTTC
v_gene: TRBV7-3; j_gene: TRBJ2-1; abundance: once; d_gene: -; CDR3aa: CASSLGGGKYNEQFF; CDR3nt: TGTGCCAGCAGCTTAGGAGGGGGAAAATACAATGAGCAGTTCTTC
v_gene: TRBV4-2; j_gene: TRBJ2-6; abundance: -; d_gene: TRBD1; CDR3aa: CASSQVGQGALAANVLTF; CDR3nt: TGTGCCAGCAGCCAAGTGGGACAGGGGGCGTTGGCGGCCAACGTCCTGACTTTC
v_gene: TRBV18; j_gene: TRBJ1-2; abundance: few; d_gene: TRBD1; CDR3aa: CASSSTGGAVKAVYTF; CDR3nt: TGTGCCAGCTCATCGACAGGGGGCGCGGTGAAAGCTGTCTACACCTTC
v_gene: TRBV6-5; j_gene: TRBJ2-1; abundance: -; d_gene: -; CDR3aa: CASQEGGTGKQFF; CDR3nt: TGTGCCTCCCAGGAGGGGGGGACGGGGAAGCAGTTCTTC
v_gene: TRBV9; j_gene: TRBJ2-5; abundance: few; d_gene: -; CDR3aa: CASSVATKQADDLTQYF; CDR3nt: TGTGCCAGCAGCGTAGCGACAAAACAGGCGGACGATTTAACCCAGTACTTC
v_gene: TRBV28; j_gene: TRBJ2-5; abundance: -; d_gene: -; CDR3aa: CASSPLPPGAGETQYF; CDR3nt: TGTGCCAGCAGTCCTCTGCCTCCGGGGGCGGGAGAGACCCAGTACTTC
v_gene: TRBV3-1; j_gene: TRBJ2-7; abundance: few; d_gene: -; CDR3aa: CASSQGWYEQYF; CDR3nt: TGTGCCAGCAGCCAAGGGTGGTACGAGCAGTACTTC
v_gene: TRBV7-6; j_gene: TRBJ2-2; abundance: -; d_gene: -; CDR3aa: CASSLADVTGELFF; CDR3nt: TGTGCCAGCAGCTTAGCTGACGTCACCGGGGAGCTGTTTTTT